The next 15 T cell receptor beta chains were all read from a single sample in a study of blood T cell repertoires in COVID-19 (dated by TCRdb to 2020 to 2022). Library method: the immunoSEQ multiplex PCR assay. Not all clones reach the TCRdb copy of this immuneACCESS table, which keeps in-frame sequences only. Checked studies attribute under half of the gap to unresolved V genes and leave the rest unexplained. The sample table records 200,000 to 250,000 clones; 86% of these occur just once. Of the sample, roughly 1.9% is held by the ten largest clones. The material sequenced was PBMCs or T cells enriched from blood (not recorded which). The origin of the receptors is a woman in her forties or fifties who had recovered from COVID-19.

J is TRBJ1-6 and V is TRBV7-8, with D possibly matching TRBD1 (5 bases). Germline assignment: CDR1 SGHVS and CDR2 FQNEAQ. Deletions cut 7 bases from V and 0 bases from J, with 13 bases between. This CDR3 contains 16 residues. The CDR3 region is CASTVQADSYNSPLHF. The DNA of the CDR3 is TGTGCCAGCACCGTACAGGCGGACTCCTATAATTCACCCCTCCACTTT.

This sequence joins TRBV19 and TRBJ2-3; D is possibly TRBD1 (6 bases). Germline V gene sequence: CDR1 LNHDA, CDR2 SQIVND (reference sequence). The CDR3 runs to 15 residues. Deletions cut 6 bases from V and 7 bases from J, with 20 bases between. CDR3 in DNA: TGTGCCAGTAGGAACGACAGGACCCGGGCTAATACGCAGTATTTT. Its translation is CASRNDRTRANTQYF.

The chain is built from TRBV6-2 or TRBV6-3 and TRBJ2-7, with D perhaps matching TRBD2 (5 bases). In germline, CDR1 is MNHEY, CDR2 SVGEGT. Trimming stripped 6 bases from V and 2 bases from J, with 11 bases between. The CDR3 is 13 amino acids. CDR3 in DNA: TGTGCCAGCAGCGCCCGAGGGCCCTACGAGCAGTACTTC. Protein sequence: CASSARGPYEQYF.

This clone showed up just a few times. The chain combines TRBV7-9 with TRBJ1-5; the D is unclear. The CDR3 consists of 14 residues. Between the trimmed V and J ends, which lost 0 bases and 0 bases, there was a span of 3 bases. Germline CDR1 and CDR2: SEHNR and FQNEAQ (reference sequence). CDR3 region: CASSLASSNQPQHF. The CDR3, as DNA: TGTGCCAGCAGCTTAGCGAGTAGCAATCAGCCCCAGCATTTT.

In this sample, this clone turned up once. The CDR3 DNA follows: TGTGCCAGCACGACCGGACAGGCCACCTATGGCTACACCTTC. It yields the protein CASTTGQATYGYTF. The rearrangement joins TRBV28 to TRBJ1-2, with 7 bases identical to TRBD1. Germline CDR1 reads MDHEN; CDR2 reads SYDVKM. After removal of 7 bases from V and 4 bases from J, the junction contained 9 bases not matched to a gene. The CDR3 contains 14 residues.

V and J are TRBV29-1 and TRBJ1-5; D unclear. In germline, CDR1 is SQVTM, CDR2 ANQGSEA. The V end lost 5 bases, the J end lost 0 bases, and 11 bases lay between the germline ends. The CDR3 runs 14 residues. CDR3 region: CSVRDIDSNQPQHF. The CDR3 nucleotides read TGCAGCGTTCGTGACATAGATAGCAATCAGCCCCAGCATTTT.

The V gene is TRBV6-5, the J gene TRBJ1-6; no reliable D call. Trimming cost V 2 bases and J 10 bases, with 15 bases left between them. The CDR3 runs to 15 residues. CDR1 MNHEY and CDR2 SVGAGI come from the germline V gene. The CDR3, as DNA: TGTGCCAGCAGTTACCCGGCGGGCCCTTCGTCACCCCTCCACTTT. Encoded protein: CASSYPAGPSSPLHF.

A few counts support this clone. V is TRBV2 and J is TRBJ2-1; maybe TRBD2 (5 bases). Germline V lookup: CDR1 SNHLY, CDR2 FYNNEI. This CDR3 is built from 14 residues. The V end was cut by 6 bases, the J end by 8 bases, with 17 bases between. CDR3 nucleotides: TGTGCCAGCAGGGAGGAAGGGTCGAGGCATGAGCAGTTCTTC. Amino acid sequence: CASREEGSRHEQFF. Complete variable domain (other parts from reference TRBV2 and TRBJ2-1): EPEVTQTPSHQVTQMGQEVILRCVPISNHLYFYWYRQILGQKVEFLVSFYNNEISEKSEIFDDQFSVERPDGSNFTLKIRSTKLEDSAMYFCASREEGSRHEQFFGPGTRLTVL.

V and J are TRBV19 and TRBJ2-5, with TRBD2 matching over 9 bases. The ends lost 6 bases at V and 7 bases at J; junction bases unmatched: 9. The CDR3 has 14 residues. Germline lookup yields CDR1 LNHDA and CDR2 SQIVND (reference sequence). In nucleotides, the CDR3 is TGTGCCAGTAGAGATAGCGGGAGTTTTGGGACCCAGTACTTC. Translation: CASRDSGSFGTQYF. Together with reference TRBV19 and TRBJ2-5, the CDR3 gives the full variable domain: DGGITQSPKYLFRKEGQNVTLSCEQNLNHDAMYWYRQDPGQGLRLIYYSQIVNDFQKGDIAEGYSVSREKKESFPLTVTSAQKNPTAFYLCASRDSGSFGTQYFGPGTRLLVL.

The rearrangement uses TRBV7-9 and TRBJ1-2; a weak D match, TRBD1 (6 bases). This CDR3 is 15 amino acids long. Trimming cost V 5 bases and J 0 bases, with 13 bases left between them. Germline loops: CDR1 SEHNR, CDR2 FQNEAQ (reference sequence). The DNA of the CDR3 is TGTGCCAGCAGCAAACAGGGACCAGCTAACTATGGCTACACCTTC. The encoded protein is CASSKQGPANYGYTF.

V usage is TRBV7-2 and J usage is TRBJ2-1; maybe TRBD2 (6 bases). Between the trimmed V and J ends, which lost 1 base and 9 bases, there was a span of 13 bases. CDR1 SGHTA and CDR2 FQGNSA come from the germline V gene. CDR3 length: 14 residues. The CDR3 reads CASSLGRLVSEQFF. As DNA, the CDR3 is TGTGCCAGCAGCTTAGGTCGACTAGTAAGTGAGCAGTTCTTC.

The chain carries TRBV18 and TRBJ1-2; possible D gene TRBD1, 5 bases. Trimming took 2 bases from V and 5 from J, leaving 12 bases between them. This CDR3 has 14 residues. Germline CDR1 reads KGHSH; CDR2 reads LQKENI. CDR3 sequence reads: CASSPTAGQYGYTF. Written as DNA, the CDR3 is TGTGCCAGCTCACCAACCGCAGGGCAGTATGGCTACACCTTC.

The chain combines TRBV6-5 with TRBJ1-6, with D possibly TRBD1 on 6 matching bases. Trimming left V 6 bases short and J 10 bases short, with 13 bases between. Germline values: CDR1 MNHEY, CDR2 SVGAGI. CDR3 length: 13 amino acids. The CDR3 region is CASSQGLVSPLHF. The CDR3 nucleotides read TGTGCCAGCAGCCAGGGGCTGGTATCACCCCTCCACTTT.

V gene TRBV2 combines with J gene TRBJ1-5; D gene unclear. CDR3 length: 15 residues. Germline lookup yields CDR1 SNHLY and CDR2 FYNNEI. V dropped 3 bases and J dropped 2 bases, with 11 bases sitting between them. CDR3 DNA sequence: TGTGCCAGCAGTGACGGAGGTTTGGGCAATCAGCCCCAGCATTTT. Protein sequence: CASSDGGLGNQPQHF.

The chain uses TRBV30 and TRBJ2-1, with a weak D call TRBD2 (7 bases). Per germline, CDR1 GTSNPN and CDR2 SVGIG (reference sequence). There are 11 residues in the CDR3. Deletions cut 1 base from V and 14 bases from J, with 12 bases between. The CDR3 nucleotides read TGTGCCTGGAGTGCGGGGGGCGGAAAGTTCTTC. It encodes CAWSAGGGKFF. Filled out from reference TRBV30 and TRBJ2-1, the complete variable domain reads SQTIHQWPATLVQPVGSPLSLECTVEGTSNPNLYWYRQAAGRGLQLLFYSVGIGQISSEVPQNLSASRPQDRQFILSSKKLLLSDSGFYLCAWSAGGGKFFGPGTRLTVL.